Described below is a single TCR beta chain sequence and its context. What it binds is not known. These data are taken from a study of CD8+ T cells in alopecia areata. V shed 0 bases and J shed 13 bases, with 13 bases lying between them. The CDR3 is made up of 13 amino acids. CDR1 is MNHEY and CDR2 is SMNVEV in the germline V gene (reference sequence). From PBMCs, CD4+ and CD8+ T cells were sorted. RNA extraction and reverse transcription yielded cDNA as sequencing template. Assay used: immunoSEQ multiplex PCR; TCRdb lists only in-frame clones, some missing. The data contain approximately 98,000 clones, 55% to 60% of them singletons. Study-wide results and caveats: Lesional scalp exceeded normal scalp in clonality, especially in alopecia totalis/universalis. Patients shared TCRs less clearly than mice did, possibly owing to HLA.

The origin of this receptor is a human donor with alopecia areata. The sequenced sample was NKG2D-low CD8+ T cells sorted from blood. The chain combines TRBV27 with TRBJ1-5; maybe TRBD1 (6 bases). CDR3 in amino acids: CASSLSHRDKQHF. In DNA, the CDR3 is TGTGCCAGCAGTTTATCTCACCGGGACAAGCAGCATTTT.